This T cell receptor beta chain came from a study of blood T cell repertoires in COVID-19. The V and J ends lost 0 bases and 2 bases, in that order; junction bases with no gene match: 7. This CDR3 region has 17 residues. Germline assignment: CDR1 LGHNA and CDR2 YNFKEQ. Clones were read by immunoSEQ multiplex PCR, and TCRdb kept only the in-frame ones, dropping some. The table records under 200,000 clones, roughly 83% of them present only once. This receptor was identified in a man aged 40-50 years with acute COVID-19. The chain combines TRBV4-2 with TRBJ2-3; 8 bases match TRBD2. Source material: PBMCs or T cells enriched from blood (not recorded which). CDR3 region: CASSQDFTSGVTDTQYF. The CDR3 nucleotides are TGTGCCAGCAGCCAAGATTTTACTAGCGGAGTCACAGATACGCAGTATTTT.